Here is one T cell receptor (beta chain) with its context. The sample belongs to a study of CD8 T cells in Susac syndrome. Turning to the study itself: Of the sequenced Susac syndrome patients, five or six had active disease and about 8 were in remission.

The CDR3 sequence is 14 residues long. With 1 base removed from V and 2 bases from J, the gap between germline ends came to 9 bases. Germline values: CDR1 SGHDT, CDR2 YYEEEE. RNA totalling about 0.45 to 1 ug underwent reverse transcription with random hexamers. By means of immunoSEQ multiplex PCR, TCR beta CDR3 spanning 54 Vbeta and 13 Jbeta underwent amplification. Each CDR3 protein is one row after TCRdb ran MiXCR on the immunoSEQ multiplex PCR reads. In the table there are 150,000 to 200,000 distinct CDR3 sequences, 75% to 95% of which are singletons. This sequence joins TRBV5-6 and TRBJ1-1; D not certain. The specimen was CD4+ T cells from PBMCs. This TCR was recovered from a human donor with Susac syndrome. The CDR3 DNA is TGTGCCAGCAGCTTGTTCCGACCTAACACTGAAGCTTTCTTT. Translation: CASSLFRPNTEAFF.